One and the same sample provided the 10 T cell receptor beta chains below, sequenced in a study of T cells in Graves' hyperthyroidism and ophthalmopathy (dated by TCRdb to between 2018 and 2021). Library method: multiplex PCR. Sequencing took place on an Illumina HiSeq 2000. TCR beta CDR3 regions were amplified from RNA transcripts. The TCR CDR3 was subjected to a first round of RT-PCR using the HTBI primer set and the Qiagen OneStep RT-PCR kit. TCRdb reprocessed the public reads (quality trimming at Q25 with fastp, clone calling with MiXCR) and kept in-frame beta chains. Duplicate CDR3 protein sequences are folded into a single record with the most common DNA and genes. Present in this sample are 560,000 or so distinct CDR3 sequences, roughly 21% of which were seen just once. The ten largest clones take up 47% of the sample. Sequencing was done on a sample of blood. These TCRs come from a middle-aged man with Graves' ophthalmopathy.

The CDR3 DNA sequence: TGCAGTGCTACCCTTAATGAAAAACTGTTTTTT. Its protein is CSATLNEKLFF. This chain connects TRBV20-1 to TRBJ1-4; D is ambiguous. The CDR3 runs to 11 residues. Trimming took 4 bases from V and 4 from J, leaving 4 bases between them. Germline V gives CDR1 DFQATT, CDR2 SNEGSKA (reference sequence).

This clonotype was observed at least ten times. The chain recombines TRBV2 with TRBJ1-4; D is uncertain. The CDR3 is made up of 13 amino acids. With 1 base removed from V and 5 bases from J, the gap between germline ends came to 5 bases. Germline V gene data show CDR1 as SNHLY and CDR2 as FYNNEI. Here the CDR3 reads CASSEVGNEKLFF. The CDR3 bases are TGTGCCAGCAGTGAAGTGGGGAATGAAAAACTGTTTTTT.

This clonotype was seen at least ten times. The chain employs TRBV6-1 and TRBJ1-4, with D perhaps matching TRBD1 (6 bases). Germline CDR1 and CDR2: MNHNS and SASEGT. This CDR3 has 18 residues. Trimming removed 0 bases from V and 0 bases from J, with 14 bases in between. The CDR3 DNA sequence: TGTGCCAGCAGTGAAGCCAGGGGTTGGAGTGCAACTAATGAAAAACTGTTTTTT. Protein: CASSEARGWSATNEKLFF.

This rearrangement joins TRBV28 to TRBJ2-3, with TRBD1 matching 8 bases. Germline CDR1 is MDHEN and CDR2 is SYDVKM. After removal of 5 bases from V and 7 bases from J, the junction contained 11 bases not matched to a gene. The length of the CDR3 is 15 residues. The chain's CDR3 is CASSQDRDLRNTQYF. In DNA form, the CDR3 reads TGTGCCAGCAGTCAGGACAGGGACCTCAGAAATACGCAGTATTTT. The variable domain in full, with the rest retrieved from reference TRBV28 and TRBJ2-3, is DVKVTQSSRYLVKRTGEKVFLECVQDMDHENMFWYRQDPGLGLRLIYFSYDVKMKEKGDIPEGYSVSREKKERFSLILESASTNQTSMYLCASSQDRDLRNTQYFGPGTRLTVL.

With respect to this clonotype: A much larger clone differs by one base, so this may be a read error. The chain uses TRBV28 and TRBJ2-5; the D is unclear. The CDR3 extends over 15 amino acids. Germline V gene lookup returns CDR1 MDHEN and CDR2 SYDVKM. As DNA, the CDR3 is TGTGCCTGCAGCTCGCCGAGGCGCCCCCAAGAGACCCAGTACTTC. Translated: CACSSPRRPQETQYF.

This clonotype was counted a few times. The rearrangement uses TRBV11-2 and TRBJ1-2; 9 nucleotides match TRBD1. V lost 2 bases to trimming and J lost 4 bases; unmatched junction nucleotides: 11. CDR1 is SGHAT, CDR2 FQNNGV, per germline. The CDR3 is made up of 17 amino acids. CDR3 protein: CASSLMLTGTGLYGYTF. For the CDR3, the DNA is TGTGCCAGCAGCTTAATGCTTACCGGGACAGGGCTCTATGGCTACACCTTC. Looking up the rest from reference TRBV11-2 and TRBJ1-2 gives the full variable domain: EAGVAQSPRYKIIEKRQSVAFWCNPISGHATLYWYQQILGQGPKLLIQFQNNGVVDDSQLPKDRFSAERLKGVDSTLKIQPAKLEDSAVYLCASSLMLTGTGLYGYTFGSGTRLTVV.

This clonotype was found many times. The gene calls are TRBV3-1 and TRBJ2-7; 10 bases fit TRBD2. This CDR3 region has 15 residues. Germline V CDR1 and CDR2: LGHDT, YNNKEL (reference sequence). Unmatched junction bases numbered 2, after V lost 1 base and J lost 2 bases. CDR3 sequence reads: CASSQGLAGAYEQYF. The CDR3 DNA is TGTGCCAGCAGCCAAGGGCTAGCGGGAGCCTACGAGCAGTACTTC.

This clonotype was counted many times. The genes are TRBV12-3 or TRBV12-4 and TRBJ2-3, with 12 positions matching TRBD2. This CDR3 is built from 16 residues. Unmatched junction bases numbered 7, after V lost 1 base and J lost 8 bases. CDR3 region: CASSLETSGGSLTQYF. CDR3 in DNA: TGTGCCAGCAGTTTAGAAACTAGCGGGGGGTCCCTTACGCAGTATTTT.

This clonotype was seen more than once but under ten times. The chain carries TRBV6-1 and TRBJ2-7; no reliable D call. CDR1 and CDR2 from the germline V gene are MNHNS and SASEGT. V lost 8 bases and J lost 3, with 8 bases in between. The CDR3 has 11 residues. The DNA for the CDR3 is TGTGCCAGCCAGGTTGACTACGAGCAGTACTTC. It is translated as CASQVDYEQYF.

The table lists this clonotype with a few counts. The chain combines TRBV12-3 or TRBV12-4 with TRBJ1-5; perhaps TRBD1 as D (5 bases). V gave up 5 bases and J gave up 4 bases, with 18 bases separating them. The CDR3 has 16 residues. The CDR3 protein is CASSLLSGGANQPQHF. The CDR3 DNA is TGTGCCAGCAGTCTCCTCTCGGGAGGGGCTAATCAGCCCCAGCATTTT.